Included here is one TCR beta chain sequence, with context. The source of the sample is a study of blood T cell repertoires in COVID-19. Study-level information: The study drew acute and convalescent COVID-19 samples from the United States, Italy and Spain. T cells, B-cell-depleted T cells, or PBMCs provided the cDNA or gDNA that served as material.

Authors' analysis steps: Amplification of reference gene primers provided the estimated nucleated cell counts. Profiling relied on immunoSEQ multiplex PCR, and the TCRdb table lists in-frame clones only, not all of them. The V and J calls and clone size were taken over from that table, and D and trimming were inferred from the DNA. Found here are about 120,000 clones, under 90% of them singletons; the top ten hold 4.5%. Trimming removed 6 bases from V and 0 bases from J, with 15 bases in between. The CDR3 consists of 16 residues. Germline values: CDR1 MNHEY, CDR2 SVGEGT. The sequence came from a woman aged 70 to 79 with acute or convalescent COVID-19. The sequenced sample was peripheral blood. The chain recombines TRBV6-2 or TRBV6-3 with TRBJ1-5; D gene ambiguous. In nucleotides, the CDR3 is TGTGCCAGCAGCCTCGGTTTGGTCGATAGCAATCAGCCCCAGCATTTT. It is translated as CASSLGLVDSNQPQHF.